This TCR beta chain originates from a study of identical twins. A universal primer site arose from template switching, and cDNA bore unique molecular identifiers. TCRdb redid the calling of the 5' RACE reads with MiXCR, one entry per CDR3 protein. The sample comprises roughly 240,000 distinct CDR3 sequences, around 7.6% of which are singletons, and more than 5% rests with the top ten. General observations from the study: Low generation-probability sequences were in excess among twin-shared out-of-frame alpha sequences. It was cross-sectional statistical analysis, not following the same donors, that the conclusions relied on. Out-of-frame sharing of TCR alpha in monozygotic twins was underestimated by models.

This clonotype was observed a few times. Its antigen is not known. This CDR3 has 14 amino acids. Germline CDR1 reads MNHEY; CDR2 reads SMNVEV (reference sequence). Trimming shortened V by 7 bases and J by 1 base, and 13 bases separated the two germline ends. This sample also belongs to another study, concerning yellow fever vaccine responses in identical twins.

The receptor was isolated from a woman younger than 35 in good health. The chain links TRBV27 to TRBJ1-1, with D possibly being TRBD1 (6 bases). Material for sequencing was CD8+ T cells sorted from blood. The CDR3 region has the DNA TGTGCCAGCATGGAGGGACACCCGAACACTGAAGCTTTCTTT. Amino acids: CASMEGHPNTEAFF.